These T cell receptor beta chains were read from a single sample in a study of cytomegalovirus exposure and HLA in healthy donors. This table comes from immunoSEQ multiplex PCR, and its TCRdb copy is limited to in-frame clones, with some not included. The table has about 120,000 clones, about 80% seen once; the top ten hold 8.9%. Specimen: PBMCs. These TCRs come from a man under 40 in good health and CMV-seropositive. CDR3s include the opening cysteine and the closing phenylalanine or tryptophan. The D gene is left open where the match is weak. The size of a clone is reported for some rows only, either as once, few or many, or as a class for expanded clones.

TRBJ2-5,-,-,TRBV18,TGCGCCAGCTTACAGGGACAAGAGACCCAGTACTTC,CASLQGQETQYF
TRBJ2-2,-,few,TRBV5-1,TGCGCCAGCAGCCCATTCTTCGGGGGGCTCACCGGGGAGCTGTTTTTT,CASSPFFGGLTGELFF
TRBJ1-2,-,once,TRBV19,TGTGCCAGTAGTACCAGAGGAAGCGAACCTCTAAACTATGGCTACACCTTC,CASSTRGSEPLNYGYTF
TRBJ1-2,-,-,TRBV6-5,TGTGCCAGCAGTTTGGGGGGTAATGGCTACACCTTC,CASSLGGNGYTF
TRBJ2-2,-,-,TRBV6-1,TGTGCCAGCAGTGAACCGACAGCTCCCGGGGAGCTGTTTTTT,CASSEPTAPGELFF
TRBJ2-3,-,few,TRBV2,TGTGCCAGCAGGCTAGAGGGCGGGTTCGCAGATACGCAGTATTTT,CASRLEGGFADTQYF
TRBJ1-2,-,-,TRBV18,TGTGCCAGCTCGGGGCAGGGCCCTTACTATGGCTACACCTTC,CASSGQGPYYGYTF
TRBJ1-1,-,once,TRBV5-1,TGCGCCAGCAGCTTGCACAGGGTCACTGAAGCTTTCTTT,CASSLHRVTEAFF
TRBJ2-7,-,-,TRBV6-5,TGTGCCAGCTCCTCAGGGAGGACTGCCGCCTACGAGCAGTACTTC,CASSSGRTAAYEQYF
TRBJ1-2,-,-,TRBV5-1,TGCGCCAGCAGCTTGGACCTAACCACGCCGGGAGGCTACACCTTC,CASSLDLTTPGGYTF
TRBJ2-6,-,-,TRBV6-1,TGTGCCAGCACCCCAGGGCAACACGGGGCCAACGTCCTGACTTTC,CASTPGQHGANVLTF
TRBJ2-5,TRBD2,once,TRBV7-3,TGTGCCAGCAGCCCCCGGACTAGCAATCAAGAGACCCAGTACTTC,CASSPRTSNQETQYF
TRBJ1-1,-,-,TRBV6-6,TGTGCCAGCATCGATCGGGGGAACACTGAAGCTTTCTTT,CASIDRGNTEAFF
TRBJ2-7,-,-,TRBV14,TGTGCCAGCAGCCAAGCGTACGAGCAGTACTTC,CASSQAYEQYF
TRBJ1-1,-,once,TRBV5-4,TGTGCCAGCAGCTCGGGAGGCTGGACAGTGAACACTGAAGCTTTCTTT,CASSSGGWTVNTEAFF
TRBJ1-3,-,-,TRBV27,TGTGCCAGCAGTTTTCTAGGGGCAGCTGGAAACACCATATATTTT,CASSFLGAAGNTIYF
TRBJ1-4,TRBD1,-,TRBV6-5,TGTGCCAGCAGTAACCGGGACAGTAATGAAAAACTGTTTTTT,CASSNRDSNEKLFF
TRBJ2-3,TRBD2,-,TRBV29-1,TGCAGCGTTGCCATCTTAGCGGGGGTGGATACGCAGTATTTT,CSVAILAGVDTQYF
TRBJ2-3,TRBD2,-,TRBV9,TGTGCCAGCAGCGCTAGCGGGGGGTACACAGATACGCAGTATTTT,CASSASGGYTDTQYF
TRBJ2-7,-,few,TRBV27,TGTGCCAGCAGTTTGTCAGGGGGGTCCTTCTACGAGCAGTACTTC,CASSLSGGSFYEQYF
TRBJ2-2,-,-,TRBV6-5,TGTGCCAGCAGTTACCTATCATATAACACCGGGGAGCTGTTTTTT,CASSYLSYNTGELFF
TRBJ1-5,-,-,TRBV2,TGTGCCAGCACCGGGGGGCAGGGCGGCAATCAGCCCCAGCATTTT,CASTGGQGGNQPQHF
TRBJ2-5,TRBD2,-,TRBV6-1,TGTGCCAGCAGTGAAGAACTTAGCGGGGGGCTGAGGCAAGAGACCCAGTACTTC,CASSEELSGGLRQETQYF
TRBJ1-2,-,-,TRBV6-1,TGTGCCAGCAGTGAAGGGGACAAGTACTATGGCTACACCTTC,CASSEGDKYYGYTF